The entry that follows covers one T cell receptor beta chain sequence. Its antigen target is currently unknown. Base qualities are missing; no much larger clone stands one base away. This record comes from a study of OX40 agonist ivuxolimab in advanced cancers. Study-level background: Ivuxolimab, which targeted the costimulatory receptor OX40 (CD134), was an agonistic, fully human IgG2 monoclonal antibody. The monotherapy dose-escalation portion (N of about 50 patients) of the phase I ivuxolimab trial is reported in the paper. Of the approximately 50 dose-escalation patients, hepatocellular carcinoma was present in 19, melanoma in some 15, renal cell carcinoma in 9 and head and neck cancer in 9. Prior anti-PD-1, anti-PD-L1 or anti-CTLA-4 therapy was permitted, and 40% of dose-escalation patients had received checkpoint inhibitors. The dose-escalation cohort was 82.7% male with a mean age of about 60 years, ranging from roughly 23 to 80. The purpose of peripheral TCRbeta sequencing was to test whether ivuxolimab changed TCR sequence diversity and led to clonal T-cell expansion. Intravenous ivuxolimab was administered to patients every 2 weeks at six dose levels: 0.01, 0.1, 0.3, 1.5, 3 and 10 mg/kg. Partial responses were achieved by three dose-escalation patients, of whom one had hepatocellular carcinoma and two had cutaneous melanoma. Study-wide findings and limitations: The antigen specificity of the peripheral T cells that underwent clonal expansion was not determined. At doses of 0.1 to 3.0 mg/kg, clonal expansion of both CD4+ and CD8+ blood T cells was observed from baseline to week 6. Low levels of normalized T-cell clonal expansion were also seen in some nonresponding patients. In the 0.1-3.0 mg/kg groups, partial responders had among the lowest normalized peripheral clonal expansion, particularly in CD8+ T cells. After ivuxolimab, more expanded clones were found on average in CD8+ T cells than in CD4+ T cells.

Patients with a history of autoimmune disease or receiving systemic immunosuppression were excluded from the trial. In every dose cohort, peripheral blood was drawn for TCR sequencing at baseline, cycle 4 day 1, and cycle 7 day 1. Samples came from an open-label, multicenter, first-in-human phase I dose-escalation trial of ivuxolimab. Adults with locally advanced or metastatic melanoma, renal cell, hepatocellular, or head and neck squamous cell carcinoma were enrolled in the trial. Before TCR sequencing, CD4+ T cells and CD8+ T cells were sorted from peripheral blood as separate populations. Genomic DNA was extracted from sorted cells for sequencing of the TCRbeta CDR3 region. TCRbeta CDR3 regions were sequenced using the immunoSEQ Assay. TCRdb retrieved this table from immuneACCESS and kept in-frame rearrangements only. Not all clones are present; in checked studies, unresolved V genes account for under half, and no reason is known for the remainder. Across this sample there are under 75,000 clones, with 81% seen only once. The ten largest clones take up roughly 1% of the sample.

Spanning cysteine to phenylalanine, the CDR3 consists of 14 amino acids. Of the read, only the CDR3 DNA is kept; its 42 bases are in frame from base 1. V sheds 1 base and J sheds 9 bases, leaving 13 bases between their ends. According to the germline V gene (reference sequence), CDR1 reads SEHNR and CDR2 reads FQNEAQ. The source material was CD4+ or CD8+ T cells sorted from blood, sampled in a trial of the OX40 agonist ivuxolimab. This clonotype was obtained from an adult with an advanced solid tumor such as melanoma, head and neck, liver or kidney cancer. The sequence links TRBV7-9 to TRBJ2-4, with TRBD1 tentatively as D gene (6 bases match). The CDR3: CASSLGQAEGIQYF. The nucleotides read TGTGCCAGCAGCTTAGGACAGGCAGAGGGCATTCAGTACTTC. Outside the CDR3, residues come from the reference TRBV7-9 and TRBJ2-4 proteins, so the full variable domain is: DTGVSQNPRHKITKRGQNVTFRCDPISEHNRLYWYRQTLGQGPEFLTYFQNEAQLEKSRLLSDRFSAERPKGSFSTLEIQRTEQGDSAMYLCASSLGQAEGIQYFGAGTRLSVL.